This TCR beta chain was identified during a study of identical twins. Overall study results and limits: With abundant cord blood beta clonotypes, insertions were fewer; memory repertoires showed no such pattern. Out-of-frame beta sequences exhibited a weaker degree of excess twin sharing.

Notes on this clonotype: What it binds is unknown.

The CDR3 totals 13 residues. Germline assignment: CDR1 SGHAT and CDR2 FQNNGV. The trim removed 1 base at V and 5 bases at J, leaving 1 base unmatched. Each CDR3 protein is one row after TCRdb ran MiXCR on the 5' RACE reads. In the table there are 400,000 to 500,000 distinct CDR3 sequences, roughly 20% of which are singletons. This receptor was identified in a man over 45 in good health. The chain employs TRBV11-2 and TRBJ1-2; 7 positions agree with TRBD1. The material sequenced was naive T cells sorted from blood. In DNA form, the CDR3 reads TGTGCCAGCAGCTTAGGCAGGGGGTATGGCTACACCTTC. Its translation is CASSLGRGYGYTF.